Listed here are 7 T cell receptor beta chains from one sample, sequenced in a study of blood T cell repertoires in COVID-19. Some clones are missing from TCRdb's copy, which holds only in-frame ones; the method was immunoSEQ multiplex PCR. The table has over 200,000 clones, 80% to 90% seen once. Material: PBMCs or T cells enriched from blood (not recorded which). All receptors come from a man between 18 and 35 years old who had recovered from COVID-19.

The CDR3 coding sequence is TGTGCCAGCAGTGACTCGAGTGTTCGGGGGACTCAGCCCCAGCATTTT. This translates into CASSDSSVRGTQPQHF. The J gene is TRBJ1-5, the V gene TRBV6-4, with D perhaps TRBD1 (5 bases). The germline V gene encodes CDR1 MRHNA and CDR2 SNTAGT. The CDR3 consists of 16 residues. V lost 0 bases and J lost 6, with 15 bases in between.

This chain links TRBV19 with TRBJ1-1; D not resolved. The CDR3 has 13 amino acids. V dropped 3 bases and J dropped 6 bases, with 11 bases sitting between them. Germline lookup yields CDR1 LNHDA and CDR2 SQIVND (reference sequence). The CDR3 here is CASSISSRAEAFF. In DNA form, the CDR3 reads TGTGCCAGTAGTATCTCTTCACGGGCTGAAGCTTTCTTT.

This chain connects TRBV11-3 to TRBJ2-1, with 9 bases fitting TRBD2. This CDR3 contains 16 residues. Germline V gene data show CDR1 as SGHNT and CDR2 as YENEEA. Unmatched junction bases numbered 5, after V lost 5 bases and J lost 0 bases. For the CDR3, the DNA is TGTGCCAGCAGCCCATCTAGCGGGGTCTCCTACAATGAGCAGTTCTTC. This encodes CASSPSSGVSYNEQFF. Supplemented by reference TRBV11-3 and TRBJ2-1, the full variable domain reads EAGVVQSPRYKIIEKKQPVAFWCNPISGHNTLYWYLQNLGQGPELLIRYENEEAVDDSQLPKDRFSAERLKGVDSTLKIQPAELGDSAVYLCASSPSSGVSYNEQFFGPGTRLTVL.

The V and J genes are TRBV30 and TRBJ1-4; no firm D call. V was shortened by 2 bases and J by 7 bases, with 23 bases between the two germline ends. Germline V gene lookup returns CDR1 GTSNPN and CDR2 SVGIG (reference sequence). This CDR3 spans 17 amino acids. The CDR3 here is CAWSNKNPPPRSEKLFF. The CDR3 nucleotides are TGTGCCTGGAGTAACAAGAACCCACCCCCCAGAAGTGAAAAACTGTTTTTT.

The rearrangement joins TRBV30 to TRBJ2-7, with D tentatively TRBD2 (6 bases). Germline CDR1 and CDR2: GTSNPN and SVGIG (reference sequence). This CDR3 contains 15 residues. The ends were cut back, 0 bases at V and 2 bases at J, with 14 bases in the middle. The CDR3 is CAWSVLVGGPYEQYF. CDR3 sequence (DNA): TGTGCCTGGAGTGTACTCGTCGGGGGACCCTACGAGCAGTACTTC.

This chain connects TRBV6-5 to TRBJ1-5; 8 nucleotides align to TRBD1. The CDR3 totals 15 residues. J lost 6 bases, V lost 8 bases, and 12 bases had no gene match. Germline assignment: CDR1 MNHEY and CDR2 SVGAGI. The CDR3 is CASGVPGQVSQPQHF. The CDR3 DNA reads as TGTGCCAGCGGAGTTCCGGGACAGGTTAGTCAGCCCCAGCATTTT.

This chain links TRBV3-1 (or the pseudogene TRBV3-2) with TRBJ1-5; D is undetermined. V lost 3 bases, J lost 3 bases, and 12 bases lay in between. The germline gives CDR1 LGHDT, CDR2 YNNKEL (reference sequence). The CDR3 sequence is 15 residues long. The CDR3 sequence: CASSQVAGSNQPQHF. The CDR3 bases are TGTGCCAGCAGCCAGGTGGCGGGCTCCAATCAGCCCCAGCATTTT.